These T cell receptor beta chains were read from a single sample in a study of blood T cell repertoires in COVID-19. The data were produced by immunoSEQ multiplex PCR, yet TCRdb's version contains in-frame clones alone and is incomplete. The sample holds 450,000 to 500,000 clones; approximately 90% are singletons and the top ten take under 9.5%. The specimen sequenced was PBMCs or T cells enriched from blood (not recorded which). The receptors shown here come from a woman between 55 and 75 years old who had recovered from COVID-19. CDR3s include the opening cysteine and the closing phenylalanine or tryptophan. Fields, in order: CDR3 DNA, CDR3 protein, J gene, V gene, clone size, D gene. The D gene is left open where the match is weak. Size is omitted from some rows. Given values are once, few, many or a class for expanded clones.

TGTGCCAGCAGATTTCCGGGACAGGGGTTCGAGCAGTACTTC	CASRFPGQGFEQYF	TRBJ2-7	TRBV6-6	.	TRBD1
TGTGCCAGCAGCGTAGGGACAGGGGGCATGAACACTGAAGCTTTCTTT	CASSVGTGGMNTEAFF	TRBJ1-1	TRBV9	few	TRBD1
TGTGCCAGCAGGATAATGACGGGTGGCTACACCTTC	CASRIMTGGYTF	TRBJ1-2	TRBV12-3/TRBV12-4	once	.
TGTGCCAGTACCGCTAAAGTGGGTACAGGGGGAATTGAAGCTTTCTTT	CASTAKVGTGGIEAFF	TRBJ1-1	TRBV19	.	TRBD1
TGTGCCAGCAGTTTAGGGCTGGGACAGGGGGGCTCCTACGAGCAGTACTTC	CASSLGLGQGGSYEQYF	TRBJ2-7	TRBV27	.	TRBD1
TGTGCCAGCAGCCAGGGAGGCAGCACATCTAACTATGGCTACACCTTC	CASSQGGSTSNYGYTF	TRBJ1-2	TRBV14	once	.
TGTGCCAGCAGCGTAGGAGAAACAGGGTTGAGGGATACGCAGTATTTT	CASSVGETGLRDTQYF	TRBJ2-3	TRBV9	.	.
TGTGCCAGCAGCGTGCAGGGGGGACTGAACACTGAAGCTTTCTTT	CASSVQGGLNTEAFF	TRBJ1-1	TRBV2	.	TRBD1
TGTGCCAGCAGTGAAGGTTGGCTTCCCGGACATTCCCGACTTCAGTACTTC	CASSEGWLPGHSRLQYF	TRBJ2-4	TRBV6-1	.	.
TGTGCCAGCAGCCAAGACCCAGGGTATTATAATTCACCCCTCCACTTT	CASSQDPGYYNSPLHF	TRBJ1-6	TRBV3-1/TRBV3-2	.	.
TGTGCCAGCAGCTTGGGGAACGGGTGGGCTTTCTTT	CASSLGNGWAFF	TRBJ1-1	TRBV5-6	.	.
TGTGCCAGCAGCCAAGATGAGCGGTTCACTGAAGCTTTCTTT	CASSQDERFTEAFF	TRBJ1-1	TRBV3-1/TRBV3-2	.	.
TGTGCCAGCAGTGTCAGGAGGGCAGATACGCAGTATTTT	CASSVRRADTQYF	TRBJ2-3	TRBV2	.	.
TGCGCCAGCAGCAAGGACAGGGGGCGGAACGCTGAAGCTTTCTTT	CASSKDRGRNAEAFF	TRBJ1-1	TRBV5-1	.	TRBD1
TGTGCCAGCAGCTTAGTCACAGGGGGTGATTCACCCCTCCACTTT	CASSLVTGGDSPLHF	TRBJ1-6	TRBV11-2	.	TRBD1
TGTGCCAGCAGCTCCGACAGGGGAGGTTCACCCCTCCACTTT	CASSSDRGGSPLHF	TRBJ1-6	TRBV2	.	TRBD1
TGTGCCAGCAGTTACTCGGAGGGCACTGAAGCTTTCTTT	CASSYSEGTEAFF	TRBJ1-1	TRBV6-6	.	.
TGCAGCGTGCGACAGGGAGGCACTGAAGCTTTCTTT	CSVRQGGTEAFF	TRBJ1-1	TRBV29-1	.	TRBD1
TGCGCCAGCAGTAAAGGAAGGGGGACAGGGATACAGGGAGAGACCCAGTACTTC	CASSKGRGTGIQGETQYF	TRBJ2-5	TRBV5-1	.	TRBD1
TGTGCCAGCAGCTGGGACAGGGGGCATGGCTACACCTTC	CASSWDRGHGYTF	TRBJ1-2	TRBV3-1/TRBV3-2	.	TRBD1
TGCAGCGTTGAAGAAACAAGTTACTCTGGGGCCAACGTCCTGACTTTC	CSVEETSYSGANVLTF	TRBJ2-6	TRBV29-1	.	.
TGCAGCGCCCTCTCCCCGACTAGCGGGGGGGCCGTCACTGGCAATGAGCAGTTCTTC	CSALSPTSGGAVTGNEQFF	TRBJ2-1	TRBV29-1	.	TRBD2
TGTGCCAGCAGGGCTCCAACAGGGGGCACCGGGGAGCTGTTTTTT	CASRAPTGGTGELFF	TRBJ2-2	TRBV6-5	.	TRBD1
TGTGCCAGCAGTAGGGGTTCCGAGCAGTACTTC	CASSRGSEQYF	TRBJ2-7	TRBV6-2/TRBV6-3	once	.
TGTGCCTGGAGTTCCCTTAGATTGACGCAGGGAGGAAAACTGTTTTTT	CAWSSLRLTQGGKLFF	TRBJ1-4	TRBV30	.	.
TGTGCCAGCAGCGTCTCCGGGGGGGCGGGAGAGACCCAGTACTTC	CASSVSGGAGETQYF	TRBJ2-5	TRBV11-2	.	TRBD2
TGCAGTGCTGGGGGGGGAGCTTTCTTT	CSAGGGAFF	TRBJ1-1	TRBV20-1	.	.
TGTGCCACCAGCGCCCAGACAGGGTCGATCACCGGGGAGCTGTTTTTT	CATSAQTGSITGELFF	TRBJ2-2	TRBV15	.	TRBD1
TGCGCCAGCAGCCAAGTCGCAGGCCTGGGCCCCGGGGAGCTGTTTTTT	CASSQVAGLGPGELFF	TRBJ2-2	TRBV4-1	once	.
TGTGCCAGCAGCCTGGAGAGGGTTGGAAAACTGTTTTTT	CASSLERVGKLFF	TRBJ1-4	TRBV3-1/TRBV3-2	.	.
TGTGCCAGCAGCTCCCAATCCGGGACAGCCGAGCAGTACTTC	CASSSQSGTAEQYF	TRBJ2-7	TRBV13	.	TRBD1
TGTGCCAGCTCAAATTCCGGGACAGGCCAGCCCCAGCATTTT	CASSNSGTGQPQHF	TRBJ1-5	TRBV18	.	TRBD1
TGTGCCAGCAGTGCGGACAGTGTGAATCAGCCCCAGCATTTT	CASSADSVNQPQHF	TRBJ1-5	TRBV2	.	.
TGTGCCAGCAGCCGAGAGCAGAACACCGGGGAGCTGTTTTTT	CASSREQNTGELFF	TRBJ2-2	TRBV2	.	.
TGTGCCAGCAGCCTCAATGGCGACTACTACAATGAGCAGTTCTTC	CASSLNGDYYNEQFF	TRBJ2-1	TRBV3-1/TRBV3-2	.	.
TGTGCCAGCAGCCTCAGCGGGGGCTGGGATACGCAGTATTTT	CASSLSGGWDTQYF	TRBJ2-3	TRBV27	.	TRBD2
TGTGCCAGACTCAGGGGTTACGAGCAGTACTTC	CARLRGYEQYF	TRBJ2-7	TRBV2	.	.
TGTGCCAGCTCGACTAGCGGCTACACAGATACGCAGTATTTT	CASSTSGYTDTQYF	TRBJ2-3	TRBV28	.	TRBD2
TGTGCCAGCAGGACAGGGGGAGTGAACACTGAAGCTTTCTTT	CASRTGGVNTEAFF	TRBJ1-1	TRBV6-5	few	TRBD1
TGTGCCAGCAGCTTCGGACAGGGGGCAGGTGAGCAGTTCTTC	CASSFGQGAGEQFF	TRBJ2-1	TRBV7-2	.	TRBD1
TGTGCCAGCAGTACAGGGGACAGGGCGAACGAGCAGTACTTC	CASSTGDRANEQYF	TRBJ2-7	TRBV6-5	.	TRBD1
TGCGCCAGCAGCCCCTTTGTAAGCACCTCCTATAATTCACCCCTCCACTTT	CASSPFVSTSYNSPLHF	TRBJ1-6	TRBV4-1	.	.
TGCGCCAGCAGGAGGGGACAGGACACCGGGGAGCTGTTTTTT	CASRRGQDTGELFF	TRBJ2-2	TRBV5-1	.	TRBD1
TGTGCCAGCAGTGTAGGACATTATAATGAAAAACTGTTTTTT	CASSVGHYNEKLFF	TRBJ1-4	TRBV25-1	.	.
TGCGCCAGCAGCCAAGACACCTACTCTGGAAACACCATATATTTT	CASSQDTYSGNTIYF	TRBJ1-3	TRBV4-1	.	.
TGCGCCAGCAGCCACCCCAGGACTAGCGGAACAGATACGCAGTATTTT	CASSHPRTSGTDTQYF	TRBJ2-3	TRBV4-1	.	TRBD2